This T cell receptor beta chain was documented in a study of blood T cell repertoires in COVID-19. Study as a whole: The United States, Italy and Spain were the sources of the acute and convalescent COVID-19 samples. PBMCs, B-cell-depleted T cells, or T cells were the source of the cDNA or gDNA that made up the material.

The V gene end was trimmed by 5 bases and the J gene end by 3 bases; junction bases not matched to a gene: 6. Germline lookup yields CDR1 SGHVS and CDR2 FQNEAQ. CDR3 length: 14 amino acids. Study processing details: Amplification with reference gene primers provided the estimates of nucleated cell counts. The table came from immunoSEQ multiplex PCR; TCRdb's copy has only in-frame clones and leaves some out. V, J and clone size derive from that table, while D and trimming were established from the DNA sequence. The sample records some 100,000 clones, approximately 91% being singletons. The chain couples TRBV7-8 to TRBJ2-7; 8 nucleotides line up with TRBD1. This TCR came from a man in his forties or fifties with active COVID-19. The sequenced sample was peripheral blood. For the CDR3, the DNA is TGTGCCAGCAGCCCTCGGGACAGGAGCTACGAGCAGTACTTC. This translates into CASSPRDRSYEQYF.